Only a few counts were recorded for the clone carrying this T cell receptor beta chain. TCRdb reprocessed the 5' RACE reads via MiXCR and lists one record per CDR3 protein. The repertoire holds 470,000 or so distinct CDR3 sequences, with about 20% as singletons. This CDR3 spans 16 amino acids. Deletions cut 9 bases from V and 1 base from J, with 22 bases between. The data belong to a study of T-cell memory formation after mild COVID-19. The TCR comes from an adult woman who had mild COVID-19 (a few samples of this study predate the infection). Cell type and time point are not known. The specimen was PBMCs or a T cell subset sorted from them (not recorded which). V usage is TRBV12-3 or TRBV12-4 and J usage is TRBJ2-7; D possibly corresponds to TRBD2 (5 bases). CDR3 in DNA: TGTGCCAGTTTTGAGGGCGGGCCTGCCCTGTCCTACGAGCAGTACTTC. Translated: CASFEGGPALSYEQYF.